Sequencing of this T cell receptor (beta chain) was carried out in a study of T cells in Graves' hyperthyroidism and ophthalmopathy. V dropped 7 bases and J dropped 14 bases, with 12 bases sitting between them. This CDR3 is 10 amino acids long. CDR1 and CDR2 (germline): MDHEN, SYDVKM. Researchers amplified the TCR beta CDR3 regions from RNA transcripts. The TCR CDR3 was amplified in a first-round RT-PCR using the HTBI primer set. TCRdb independently ran MiXCR on the multiplex PCR reads; one entry per CDR3 protein. The table has 730,000 or so distinct CDR3 sequences, 18% seen once. Patients aged 18 to 65 had newly diagnosed hyperthyroidism of under 2 months' duration.

The sequenced sample was blood. The chain is built from TRBV28 and TRBJ1-5; D unclear. The receptor was derived from a woman between 45 and 60 years old with Graves' hyperthyroidism that later progressed to Graves' ophthalmopathy. The chain's CDR3 is CASMSVVEHF. The CDR3 bases are TGTGCCAGCATGAGCGTGGTCGAGCATTTT.